What follows are 7 T cell receptor beta chains derived from one specimen sequenced in a study of T cells in localized non-small cell lung cancer. Method: immunoSEQ multiplex PCR; TCRdb's copy keeps in-frame clones and lacks some. The sample includes approximately 11,000 clones, 25% to 30% seen only once; the top ten take 5.2%. Sequenced here: lung tumor tissue, sampled before any cancer treatment. All receptors come from a man aged 40-75 years with stage I lung adenocarcinoma.

This clone was counted between two and nine times. The chain uses TRBV19 and TRBJ1-1; D is uncertain. CDR1 and CDR2 (germline): LNHDA, SQIVND (reference sequence). The length of the CDR3 is 13 residues. V gave up 5 bases and J gave up 3 bases, with 10 bases separating them. The CDR3 sequence is CASSLGRDTEAFF. As DNA, the CDR3 is TGTGCCAGTAGTCTAGGACGGGACACTGAAGCTTTCTTT.

The chain links TRBV30 to TRBJ1-2, with TRBD1 as a possible D gene (6 bases). The V end lost 0 bases, the J end lost 2 bases, and 10 bases lay between the germline ends. This CDR3 has 14 amino acids. CDR1 is GTSNPN, CDR2 SVGIG, per germline (reference sequence). CDR3 sequence: CAWSVRDTNYGYTF. CDR3 bases: TGTGCCTGGAGTGTACGGGACACGAACTATGGCTACACCTTC.

A few counts support this clone. V usage is TRBV6-8 and J usage is TRBJ2-1; D is perhaps TRBD2 (6 bases). The CDR3 length is 12 residues. Germline CDR1 and CDR2: MNHGY and SAAAGT. Trimming removed 7 bases from V and 5 bases from J, with 9 bases in between. The CDR3 reads CASKASDNEQFF. As DNA, the CDR3 is TGTGCCAGCAAGGCTAGCGACAATGAGCAGTTCTTC.

CDR3 bases: TGTGCCAGCTCACTTATTTCAGTGGGGAACACTGAAGCTTTCTTT. Amino acids: CASSLISVGNTEAFF. V usage is TRBV18 and J usage is TRBJ1-1; unclear D gene. The V and J ends lost 4 bases and 1 base respectively, with 13 bases between them. CDR1 KGHSH and CDR2 LQKENI come from the germline V gene. The CDR3 extends over 15 amino acids.

This clone was picked up many times. This sequence joins TRBV11-3 and TRBJ1-6; D gene uncertain. Germline V lookup: CDR1 SGHNT, CDR2 YENEEA. The CDR3 runs to 14 residues. V gave up 1 base and J gave up 10 bases, with 11 bases separating them. The CDR3 sequence: CASSLVQEGSPLHF. Written as DNA, the CDR3 is TGTGCCAGCAGCTTAGTCCAGGAAGGATCACCCCTCCACTTT.

The sample holds a few counts of this clone. The read halts 1 residue ahead of the CDR3 end, with the missing end drawn from the germline J gene. The V gene is TRBV6-1, the J gene TRBJ1-1, with D perhaps matching TRBD1 (6 bases). Germline V lookup: CDR1 MNHNS, CDR2 SASEGT. Trimming took off 1 base at V and 5 bases at J, with 14 bases between the two ends. The CDR3 loop spans 15 amino acids. The CDR3 loop reads CASSEGAIGGTEAFF. The CDR3 bases that were read are TGTGCCAGCAGTGAAGGAGCAATAGGGGGGACTGAAGCTTTC.

This clone was counted many times. The V call is TRBV6-8, the J call TRBJ2-3; 8 nucleotides match TRBD1. This CDR3 spans 15 amino acids. Losses at the gene ends were 10 bases for V and 4 bases for J; bases not matched to a gene: 13. Germline lookup yields CDR1 MNHGY and CDR2 SAAAGT. This chain's CDR3 is CATPVDRGRADTQYF. DNA of the CDR3: TGTGCCACCCCCGTTGACAGGGGCCGTGCAGATACGCAGTATTTT.